Presented here are 18 T cell receptor beta chains from one specimen sequenced in a study of T cell responses to AZD1222 COVID-19 vaccine. Profiled with immunoSEQ multiplex PCR; TCRdb holds only in-frame clones, not every one. The repertoire holds about 150,000 clones, with 90% as singletons. The sequencing here drew on peripheral blood, taken on day 0 of AZD1222 vaccination. Receptor source: an adult in good health.

The J gene is TRBJ1-5, the V gene TRBV2; TRBD1 is a possible D gene (5 bases). Trimming cost V 2 bases and J 7 bases, with 18 bases left between them. Germline V gene sequence: CDR1 SNHLY, CDR2 FYNNEI. The CDR3 spans 16 residues. The CDR3 loop is CASSESWGTNYQPQHF. CDR3 nucleotide sequence: TGTGCCAGCAGTGAAAGTTGGGGCACCAACTACCAGCCCCAGCATTTT.

V gene TRBV15 combines with J gene TRBJ2-7, with TRBD1 matching over 7 bases. The CDR3 totals 14 residues. V lost 0 bases to trimming and J lost 3 bases; unmatched junction nucleotides: 2. Germline assignment: CDR1 LNHNV and CDR2 YYDKDF (reference sequence). CDR3: CATSRERTGYEQYF. DNA of the CDR3: TGTGCCACCAGCAGAGAAAGGACAGGCTACGAGCAGTACTTC. The full variable domain, completed using reference TRBV15 and TRBJ2-7, is DAMVIQNPRYQVTQFGKPVTLSCSQTLNHNVMYWYQQKSSQAPKLLFHYYDKDFNNEADTPDNFQSRRPNTSFCFLDIRSPGLGDTAMYLCATSRERTGYEQYFGPGTRLTVT.

The chain carries TRBV6-4 and TRBJ2-3, with 10 positions matching TRBD2. This CDR3 contains 15 residues. In germline, CDR1 is MRHNA, CDR2 SNTAGT. V trimming: 3 bases; J trimming: 7 bases; junction bases outside the gene matches: 7. The CDR3 spells CASSESGRALHTQYF. CDR3 coding DNA: TGTGCCAGCAGTGAGAGCGGGAGGGCCCTGCATACGCAGTATTTT.

The chain links TRBV7-2 to TRBJ2-5; tentative D call: TRBD2 (5 bases). V was pared by 0 bases and J by 4 bases, with 12 bases between. Germline V gene sequence: CDR1 SGHTA, CDR2 FQGNSA. This CDR3 region has 15 residues. CDR3: CASSLAGVGGETQYF. As DNA, the CDR3 is TGTGCCAGCAGCTTAGCGGGAGTCGGCGGAGAGACCCAGTACTTC.

This clone has only one observation. The rearrangement links TRBV11-3 to TRBJ2-7, with D hard to call. V lost 1 base and J 12 bases, leaving 10 bases between the germline ends. CDR1 is SGHNT and CDR2 is YENEEA in the germline V gene. This CDR3 spans 11 amino acids. This chain's CDR3 is CASSLGRDWYF. As DNA, the CDR3 is TGTGCCAGCAGCTTAGGAAGGGATTGGTACTTC.

This chain uses TRBV5-5 with TRBJ2-5; perhaps TRBD2 as D (5 bases). Trimming removed 0 bases at V and 4 bases at J, with 7 bases between. Germline CDR1 reads SGHKS; CDR2 reads YYEKEE (reference sequence). This CDR3 is 13 amino acids long. The CDR3 region has the DNA TGTGCCAGCAGCTTGGCGGGGATAGAGACCCAGTACTTC. Its protein product is CASSLAGIETQYF.

This chain uses TRBV19 with TRBJ1-5; D call uncertain. Per germline, CDR1 LNHDA and CDR2 SQIVND (reference sequence). The CDR3 has 15 amino acids. V shed 3 bases and J shed 0 bases, with 9 bases lying between them. CDR3 sequence: CASSIRVYSNQPQHF. CDR3 in DNA: TGTGCCAGTAGTATCCGAGTTTATAGCAATCAGCCCCAGCATTTT.

The chain carries TRBV2 and TRBJ1-2; D is perhaps TRBD1 (5 bases). Germline V gene sequence: CDR1 SNHLY, CDR2 FYNNEI. The CDR3 is 14 residues long. V lost 6 bases, J lost 3 bases, and 14 bases lay in between. The CDR3 sequence: CASSSGRRDYGYTF. Here the CDR3 DNA reads TGTGCCAGCAGCTCGGGACGGCGAGACTATGGCTACACCTTC.

This chain uses TRBV7-2 with TRBJ1-5, with no clear D. CDR3 length: 14 residues. V lost 4 bases to trimming and J lost 6 bases, with 13 bases between them. Germline V gives CDR1 SGHTA, CDR2 FQGNSA. The CDR3 DNA follows: TGTGCCAGCAGCTCGCCCGGACTGACTCAGCCCCAGCATTTT. Residues: CASSSPGLTQPQHF.

The chain joins TRBV7-6 to TRBJ1-1; D remains ambiguous. This CDR3 spans 15 amino acids. The V gene's germline CDR1 is SGHVS and CDR2 FNYEAQ. The germline V and J ends were trimmed by 5 bases and 1 base, with 14 bases remaining between them. The CDR3 DNA reads as TGTGCCAGCAGCCACGGTAGGGCGAAGAACACTGAAGCTTTCTTT. This encodes CASSHGRAKNTEAFF.

The chain joins TRBV7-2 to TRBJ1-3; D is uncertain. Trimming took 1 base from V and 0 from J, leaving 7 bases between them. CDR1 is SGHTA and CDR2 is FQGNSA in the germline V gene. This CDR3 has 15 amino acids. This chain's CDR3 is CASSLDGSSGNTIYF. CDR3 DNA: TGTGCCAGCAGCTTAGATGGCAGCTCTGGAAACACCATATATTTT. Full variable domain (outside the CDR3, taken from reference TRBV7-2 and TRBJ1-3): GAGVSQSPSNKVTEKGKDVELRCDPISGHTALYWYRQSLGQGLEFLIYFQGNSAPDKSGLPSDRFSAERTGGSVSTLTIQRTQQEDSAVYLCASSLDGSSGNTIYFGEGSWLTVV.

The chain has TRBV20-1 and TRBJ1-5; D is unresolved. The V gene lost 3 bases and the J gene lost 7 bases, with 13 bases spanning the gap. This CDR3 is 13 amino acids long. The V gene's germline CDR1 is DFQATT and CDR2 SNEGSKA (reference sequence). In DNA, the CDR3 is TGCAGTGCTAGTAGACGGGAGGGACAGCCCCAGCATTTT. As protein: CSASRREGQPQHF.

The rearrangement joins TRBV6-5 to TRBJ2-1; a weak D match, TRBD2 (5 bases). V was shortened by 7 bases and J by 3 bases, with 16 bases between the two germline ends. This CDR3 is 15 amino acids long. Per germline, CDR1 MNHEY and CDR2 SVGAGI. The CDR3, as DNA: TGTGCCAGCACGGAGGTATTTCGGGGCTACAATGAGCAGTTCTTC. Translated: CASTEVFRGYNEQFF.

About this clone: The germline gene is not matched at one end of the junction; a read error may be the cause. This sequence joins TRBV5-8 and TRBJ2-1; maybe TRBD1 (5 bases). Per germline, CDR1 SGHTS and CDR2 YDEGEE. This CDR3 has 12 amino acids. CDR3 bases: TGTGCCAGCAGCTCCTCACCAGGGAAAGGGGTCTTC. Encoded protein: CASSSSPGKGVF. Variable domain in full (rest from reference TRBV5-8 and TRBJ2-1): EAGVTQSPTHLIKTRGQQATLRCSPISGHTSVYWYQQALGLGLQFLLWYDEGEERNRGNFPPRFSGRQFPNYSSELNVNALELEDSALYLCASSSSPGKGVFGPGTRLTVL.

The chain carries TRBV4-2 and TRBJ1-1, with 8 bases fitting TRBD1. This CDR3 is 16 amino acids long. The germline V gene encodes CDR1 LGHNA and CDR2 YNFKEQ. J gave up 6 bases and V 1 base, and 10 bases lay outside the gene matches. The chain's CDR3 is CASSQVTRTGFAEAFF. For the CDR3, the DNA is TGTGCCAGCAGCCAAGTCACCCGGACAGGGTTCGCTGAAGCTTTCTTT.

Here the CDR3 reads CASSELGGRVNQPQHF. For the CDR3, the DNA is TGTGCCAGCAGTGAACTAGGGGGGCGCGTCAATCAGCCCCAGCATTTT. The rearrangement joins TRBV2 to TRBJ1-5; the D gene is possibly TRBD1 (6 bases). This CDR3 is built from 16 residues. V lost 2 bases to trimming and J lost 3 bases, with 14 bases between them. CDR1 is SNHLY and CDR2 is FYNNEI in the germline V gene.

The V and J genes are TRBV11-3 and TRBJ2-2; D is undetermined. The germline CDR1 and CDR2 sequences are SGHNT and YENEEA. Trimming cost V 0 bases and J 5 bases, with 7 bases left between them. CDR3 length equals 14 residues. The CDR3 protein is CASSLDWGTGELFF. In DNA form, the CDR3 reads TGTGCCAGCAGCTTAGATTGGGGAACCGGGGAGCTGTTTTTT.

The chain couples TRBV11-2 to TRBJ1-4; 11 bases align to TRBD1. CDR3 length: 15 amino acids. V trimming: 6 bases; J trimming: 7 bases; junction bases outside the gene matches: 7. In germline, CDR1 is SGHAT, CDR2 FQNNGV. This CDR3 is CASSRTGTGGEKLFF. The CDR3 region has the DNA TGTGCCAGCAGTCGAACCGGGACAGGGGGTGAAAAACTGTTTTTT. The whole variable domain, remainder taken from reference TRBV11-2 and TRBJ1-4, is EAGVAQSPRYKIIEKRQSVAFWCNPISGHATLYWYQQILGQGPKLLIQFQNNGVVDDSQLPKDRFSAERLKGVDSTLKIQPAKLEDSAVYLCASSRTGTGGEKLFFGSGTQLSVL.